This section outlines one TCR beta chain sequence together with its context. Per the original methods: Reference gene primer amplification in the assay estimated nucleated cell counts. Sequencing was performed with immunoSEQ multiplex PCR; in TCRdb, only in-frame clones are kept and a portion is missing. From that table come the V and J calls and clone size; the DNA was used to work out D and trimming. Of roughly 54,000 clones detected, approximately 90% appear once; the ten largest clones hold approximately 6%. After removal of 5 bases from V and 0 bases from J, the junction contained 4 bases not matched to a gene. Germline V gene sequence: CDR1 MNHEY, CDR2 SMNVEV (reference sequence). CDR3 length: 14 amino acids. The sample is drawn from a study of blood T cell repertoires in COVID-19.

The genes are TRBV27 and TRBJ2-7; 7 bases agree with TRBD2. Sequenced input: peripheral blood. The sequence was obtained from an older woman with COVID-19, enrolled during active disease. In nucleotides, the CDR3 is TGTGCCAGCAGTAGGCGACTAGCCTCCTACGAGCAGTACTTC. This translates into CASSRRLASYEQYF.